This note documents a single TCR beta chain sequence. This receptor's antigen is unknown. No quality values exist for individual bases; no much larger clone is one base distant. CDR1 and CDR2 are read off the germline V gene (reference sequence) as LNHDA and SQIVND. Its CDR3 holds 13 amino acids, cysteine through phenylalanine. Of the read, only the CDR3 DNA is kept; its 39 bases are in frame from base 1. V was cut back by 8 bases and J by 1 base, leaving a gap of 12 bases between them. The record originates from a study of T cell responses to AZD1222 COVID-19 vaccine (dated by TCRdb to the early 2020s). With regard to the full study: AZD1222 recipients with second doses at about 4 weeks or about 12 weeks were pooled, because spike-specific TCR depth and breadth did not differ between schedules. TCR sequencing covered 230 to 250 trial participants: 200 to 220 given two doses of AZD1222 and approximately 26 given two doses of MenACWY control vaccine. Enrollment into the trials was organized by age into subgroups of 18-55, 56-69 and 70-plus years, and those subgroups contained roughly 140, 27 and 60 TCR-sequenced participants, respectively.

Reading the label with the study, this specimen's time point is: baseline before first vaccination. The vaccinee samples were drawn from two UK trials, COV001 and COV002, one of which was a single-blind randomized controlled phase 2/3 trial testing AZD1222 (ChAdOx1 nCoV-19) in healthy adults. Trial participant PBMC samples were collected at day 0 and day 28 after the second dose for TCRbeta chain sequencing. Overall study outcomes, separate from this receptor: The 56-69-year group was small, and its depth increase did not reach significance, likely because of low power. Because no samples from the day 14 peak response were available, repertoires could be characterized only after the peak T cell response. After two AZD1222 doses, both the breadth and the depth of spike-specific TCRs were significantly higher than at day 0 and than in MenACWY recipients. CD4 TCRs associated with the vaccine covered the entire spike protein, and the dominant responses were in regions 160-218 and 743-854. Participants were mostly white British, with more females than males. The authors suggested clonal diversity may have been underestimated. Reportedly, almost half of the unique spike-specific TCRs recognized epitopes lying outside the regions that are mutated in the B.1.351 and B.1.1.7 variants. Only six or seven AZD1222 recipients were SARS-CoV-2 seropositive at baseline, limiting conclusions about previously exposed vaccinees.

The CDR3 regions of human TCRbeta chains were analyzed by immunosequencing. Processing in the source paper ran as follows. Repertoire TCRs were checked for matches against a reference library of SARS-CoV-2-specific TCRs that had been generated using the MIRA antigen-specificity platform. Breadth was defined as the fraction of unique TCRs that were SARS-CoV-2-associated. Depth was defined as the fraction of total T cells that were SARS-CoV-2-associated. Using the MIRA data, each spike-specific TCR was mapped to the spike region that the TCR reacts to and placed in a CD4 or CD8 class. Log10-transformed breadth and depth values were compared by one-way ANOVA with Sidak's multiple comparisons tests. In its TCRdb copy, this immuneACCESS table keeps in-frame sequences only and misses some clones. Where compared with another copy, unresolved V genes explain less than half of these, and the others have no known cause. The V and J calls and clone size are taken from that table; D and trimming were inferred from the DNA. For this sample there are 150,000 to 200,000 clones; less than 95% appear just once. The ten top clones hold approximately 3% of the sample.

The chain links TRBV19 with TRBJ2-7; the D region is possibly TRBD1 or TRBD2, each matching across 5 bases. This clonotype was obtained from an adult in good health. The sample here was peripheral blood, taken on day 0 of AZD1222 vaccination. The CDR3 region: CASSRDGSYEQYF. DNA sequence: TGTGCCAGTTCCCGGGACGGTTCCTACGAGCAGTACTTC.